The following is a T cell receptor beta chain sequence with its context. With 0 bases clipped from V and 11 bases from J, the junction kept 18 bases outside the gene matches. There are 17 residues in the CDR3. Per the germline V gene, CDR1 is SQVTM and CDR2 is ANQGSEA. The PCR employed 60 Vbeta primers together with 13 Jbeta primers. The repertoire was sequenced with immunoSEQ multiplex PCR; TCRdb's copy has only in-frame clones and lacks some. The data contain approximately 140,000 clones, roughly 79% of them singletons. The data were obtained in a study of cytomegalovirus exposure and HLA in healthy donors.

The chain uses TRBV29-1 and TRBJ2-3; 9 bases are shared with TRBD1. The TCR was taken from a woman in her thirties or forties in good health and CMV-seronegative. Sequencing was done on a sample of PBMCs. CDR3 DNA: TGCAGCGTTGAAGATCTAAACTCGGGACAGGGATGGCTCAGGCAGTATTTT. It encodes CSVEDLNSGQGWLRQYF.